The sequence of this T cell receptor (beta chain) was determined in a study of vaccination effects on CD4 cells after COVID-19. The CDR3 has 14 residues. Germline CDR1 LNHDA, CDR2 SQIVND (reference sequence). V was clipped by 5 bases and J by 0 bases, with 10 bases between them. As to this clone: No antigen is known for it.

Profiled with immunoSEQ multiplex PCR; TCRdb holds only in-frame clones, not every one. Seen here are some 50,000 clones, over 60% observed once, and the top ten hold approximately 16%. Viral peptide pool expansion of antigen-specific CD4+ T cells preceded sequencing in the ViraFEST assay. The authors isolated CD4+ T cells after about eleven days of culture. Vaccine administered to participants consisted of two doses of either BNT162b2 or mRNA-1273. The specimen comprised CD4+ T cells from PBMCs cultured with HCoV-OC43 spike peptides, sampled after COVID-19 vaccination. The subset: HCoV-OC43 spike overlapping peptide pool stimulation. The clonotype comes from a human donor who received a COVID-19 vaccine. The rearrangement uses TRBV19 and TRBJ1-1; D remains ambiguous. CDR3 sequence: CASSAYALNTEAFF. The DNA of the CDR3 is TGTGCCAGTAGTGCCTACGCACTGAACACTGAAGCTTTCTTT.